The clone carrying this TCR beta chain was counted once. In the original processing: Amplified reference gene primers provided the basis for estimating nucleated cell counts. The protocol was immunoSEQ multiplex PCR, while the TCRdb copy is restricted to in-frame clones and leaves out a portion. V and J calls and clone size are as listed in that table; D and trimming were resolved from the DNA. Altogether about 460,000 clones are present, 80% to 90% being singletons, with the ten largest covering around 8%. Participant reports of clinical history set cohort assignment. The recovered donors of Cohort 3 showed two negative PCRs, clearance, or symptom resolution. The CDR3 consists of 15 residues. V was trimmed by 4 bases and J by 2 bases, leaving 12 bases between them. Germline assignment: CDR1 MDHEN and CDR2 SYDVKM. This entry belongs to a study of blood T cell repertoires in COVID-19. About the research overall: There were acute and convalescent COVID-19 samples, and they came from the United States, Italy and Spain.

The sequenced material came from PBMCs or T cells enriched from blood (not recorded which). The rearrangement joins TRBV28 to TRBJ1-3; the D gene is possibly TRBD1 (5 bases). This receptor was obtained from a woman aged 60-75 years who had recovered from COVID-19. For the CDR3, the DNA is TGTGCCAGCAGTTCCCCTGGGGGGGCTGGAAACACCATATATTTT. Protein sequence: CASSSPGGAGNTIYF. The full variable domain, in which reference TRBV28 and TRBJ1-3 provide the parts outside the CDR3, is DVKVTQSSRYLVKRTGEKVFLECVQDMDHENMFWYRQDPGLGLRLIYFSYDVKMKEKGDIPEGYSVSREKKERFSLILESASTNQTSMYLCASSSPGGAGNTIYFGEGSWLTVV.